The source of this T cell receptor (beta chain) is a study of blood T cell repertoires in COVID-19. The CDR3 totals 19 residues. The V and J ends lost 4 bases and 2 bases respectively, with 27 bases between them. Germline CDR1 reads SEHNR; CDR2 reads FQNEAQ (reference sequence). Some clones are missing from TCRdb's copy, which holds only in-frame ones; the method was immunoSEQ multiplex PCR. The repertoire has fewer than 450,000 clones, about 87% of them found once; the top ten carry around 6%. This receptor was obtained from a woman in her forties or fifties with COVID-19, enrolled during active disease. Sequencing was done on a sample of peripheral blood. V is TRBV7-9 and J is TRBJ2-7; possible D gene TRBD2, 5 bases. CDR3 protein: CASSSEDLGSRTHPYEQYF. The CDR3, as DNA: TGTGCCAGCAGCTCGGAGGACTTAGGTTCTAGGACTCATCCCTACGAGCAGTACTTC.